This T cell receptor (beta chain) appears in the sequencing data of a study of blood T cell repertoires in COVID-19. Assay: immunoSEQ multiplex PCR; the TCRdb copy retains only in-frame clones and omits some. The sample has roughly 500,000 clones, around nine tenths seen once; the top ten hold 6.5% to 9.5%. CDR3 length equals 17 residues. Trimming removed 4 bases from V and 5 bases from J; junction bases left unmatched: 8. Per germline, CDR1 SGHVS and CDR2 FNYEAQ. Recovered status applied to Cohort 3 donors who had two consecutive negative PCRs. It also applied to those with clearance or with symptom resolution.

The V call is TRBV7-6, the J call TRBJ2-1; 13 bases map to TRBD2. The sequenced material came from PBMCs or T cells enriched from blood (not recorded which). This sequence originates from a woman aged 55-69 years who had recovered from COVID-19. Here the CDR3 DNA reads TGTGCCAGCAGCTCTTGGACTAGCGGGGGAGATCACAATGAGCAGTTCTTC. This encodes CASSSWTSGGDHNEQFF.